These 7 T cell receptor beta chains were sequenced from one sample in a study of blood T cells in healthy people across ages. Primed by a sample-barcoded 5' primer and a J-beta primer mix, a second PCR proceeded for about 6 to 11 cycles. TCRdb called the 5' RACE reads again in MiXCR, with one record for every CDR3 protein. The sample holds 1.8 million or so distinct CDR3 sequences, 39% seen once. The source material was blood. Receptor source: a human donor in good health.

This clonotype occurred a few times. The chain links TRBV9 to TRBJ2-1; D is possibly TRBD2 (6 bases). This CDR3 is built from 14 residues. The V and J ends lost 4 bases and 4 bases respectively, with 12 bases between them. Germline-derived CDR1 and CDR2 are SGDLS and YYNGEE. The chain's CDR3 is CASSRAGYYNEQFF. The CDR3 nucleotides are TGTGCCAGCAGCCGGGCGGGGTATTACAATGAGCAGTTCTTC.

CDR3 sequence: CASSPVTFTSTDTQYF. As DNA, the CDR3 is TGTGCCAGCAGCCCGGTTACTTTCACCAGCACAGATACGCAGTATTTT. This rearrangement joins TRBV6-6 to TRBJ2-3; D gene unclear. CDR3 size: 16 residues. From germline, CDR1 is MNHNY and CDR2 SVGAGI (reference sequence). Trimming shortened V by 6 bases and J by 0 bases, and 16 bases separated the two germline ends.

A single count supports this clonotype. The chain has TRBV4-3 and TRBJ2-7; 7 bases agree with TRBD2. Germline CDR1 LGHNA, CDR2 YSLEER. The CDR3 runs 16 residues. After removal of 1 base from V and 0 bases from J, the junction contained 6 bases not matched to a gene. This CDR3 is CASSQGVRGSSYEQYF. In nucleotides, the CDR3 is TGCGCCAGCAGCCAAGGGGTGCGGGGGAGCTCCTACGAGCAGTACTTC.

The CDR3 nucleotides are TGTGCCAGCAGTGTCTACAGGGCCCCTGGCACAGATACGCAGTATTTT. Its protein product is CASSVYRAPGTDTQYF. The chain combines TRBV6-1 with TRBJ2-3; D perhaps matches TRBD1 (6 bases). In germline, CDR1 is MNHNS, CDR2 SASEGT. The CDR3 consists of 16 residues. V was shortened by 4 bases and J by 1 base, with 15 bases between the two germline ends.

This chain joins TRBV5-1 and TRBJ1-2, with 7 bases fitting TRBD1. The germline CDR1 and CDR2 sequences are SGHRS and YFSETQ. The CDR3 has 18 amino acids. J lost 4 bases, V lost 5 bases, and 20 bases had no gene match. The CDR3 region has the DNA TGCGCCAGCAGTAAAGGGACAGATTCCCCGATTTTACGCTATGGCTACACCTTC. Protein sequence: CASSKGTDSPILRYGYTF.

The chain joins TRBV7-2 to TRBJ2-3, with 11 nucleotides matching TRBD2. The CDR3 covers 17 residues. The V and J ends lost 4 bases and 1 base, in that order; junction bases with no gene match: 7. The V gene's germline CDR1 is SGHTA and CDR2 FQGNSA. CDR3 nucleotide sequence: TGTGCCAGCAGCTCAAACCTAGCGGGGGGAGGCACAGATACGCAGTATTTT. It is translated as CASSSNLAGGGTDTQYF.

The rearrangement links TRBV12-3 or TRBV12-4 to TRBJ1-6; weak D call: TRBD1 (6 bases). Trimming took off 5 bases at V and 7 bases at J, with 18 bases between the two ends. The CDR3 has 16 amino acids. In DNA, the CDR3 is TGTGCCAGCAGTCGAGCCCAAGGACAGAGAAATTCACCCCTCCACTTT. Its protein is CASSRAQGQRNSPLHF.